These 32 T cell receptor beta chains originate from one sample sequenced in a study of T-cell reconstitution after alpha-beta-depleted transplantation in children. Molecular barcoding with unique molecular identifiers was used for the TCRbeta library. TCRdb reprocessed the PCR reads via MiXCR and lists one record per CDR3 protein. The table lists around 400,000 distinct CDR3 sequences, roughly a tenth of them singletons. The specimen was PBMCs from the stem cell graft donor, collected from the stem cell graft. These receptors originate from a human donor who donated a stem cell graft to a child with acute myeloid leukemia.

This sequence joins TRBV25-1 and TRBJ2-1; 15 bases are a match to TRBD2. Germline lookup yields CDR1 MGHDK and CDR2 SYGVNS. V shed 5 bases and J 8 bases; nucleotides not matched to a gene: 10. The CDR3 spans 17 residues. As DNA, the CDR3 is TGTGCCAGCAGTCCGAGGACTAGCGGGAGGGCCTGGGATGAGCAGTTCTTC. The encoded protein is CASSPRTSGRAWDEQFF.

In DNA form, the CDR3 reads TGCGCCAGCAGCATTCTAGCGGGAGGCTTTATCGACAATGAGCAGTTCTTC. Amino acids: CASSILAGGFIDNEQFF. This chain uses TRBV5-1 with TRBJ2-1, with 11 positions matching TRBD2. V shed 4 bases, J shed 5 bases, and the junction held 11 bases outside the gene matches. Germline CDR1 SGHRS, CDR2 YFSETQ. CDR3 size: 17 residues.

This clonotype was seen at least ten times. The rearrangement links TRBV7-9 to TRBJ2-7; 9 bases align to TRBD2. Unmatched junction bases numbered 3, after V lost 3 bases and J lost 0 bases. The CDR3 is 15 amino acids. CDR1 SEHNR and CDR2 FQNEAQ come from the germline V gene (reference sequence). CDR3 DNA: TGTGCCAGCAGCTTTAGCGGGAGCCCCTCCTACGAGCAGTACTTC. Its translation is CASSFSGSPSYEQYF.

In nucleotides, the CDR3 is TGTGCCAGCAGCTTAGGTGAAGGGCGTAAAACCTACGAGCAGTACTTC. This translates into CASSLGEGRKTYEQYF. J is TRBJ2-7 and V is TRBV11-2; D remains unclear. The germline V and J ends were trimmed by 1 base and 2 bases, with 15 bases remaining between them. Germline V CDR1 and CDR2: SGHAT, FQNNGV. The CDR3 has 16 amino acids.

This clonotype was observed at least ten times. This chain uses TRBV10-3 with TRBJ2-2, with 11 positions matching TRBD2. Per germline, CDR1 ENHRY and CDR2 SYGVKD. The V gene end was trimmed by 8 bases and the J gene end by 2 bases; junction bases not matched to a gene: 10. The CDR3 runs 17 residues. The CDR3 DNA reads TGTGCCATCCGCCCGGTCCTAGCGGGGGGAAACACCGGGGAGCTGTTTTTT. It yields the protein CAIRPVLAGGNTGELFF.

This clonotype appeared many times. The chain employs TRBV7-9 and TRBJ1-2; a possible D gene is TRBD1 (6 bases). CDR1 SEHNR and CDR2 FQNEAQ come from the germline V gene (reference sequence). Trimming took off 5 bases at V and 7 bases at J, with 11 bases between the two ends. This CDR3 has 12 residues. For the CDR3, the DNA is TGTGCCAGCAGCCTCGAAGGGGGTGGCTACACCTTC. Protein: CASSLEGGGYTF.

This clonotype has a count of ten or more. The V call is TRBV10-2, the J call TRBJ1-5; D uncertain. From germline, CDR1 is WSHSY and CDR2 SAAADI. The V gene lost 6 bases and the J gene lost 4 bases, with 10 bases spanning the gap. This CDR3 is 13 amino acids long. For the CDR3, the DNA is TGCGCCAGCAGAGACGCAGAAAATCAGCCCCAGCATTTT. Amino acids: CASRDAENQPQHF.

The genes are TRBV12-3 or TRBV12-4 and TRBJ2-2; no clear D gene. CDR3 size: 14 residues. Trimming pared 6 bases from V and 3 bases from J, leaving 11 bases between. The CDR3 region has the DNA TGTGCCAGCAGATTCGATGTTGACACCGGGGAGCTGTTTTTT. Encoded protein: CASRFDVDTGELFF.

The V call is TRBV9, the J call TRBJ2-2, with D uncertain. V gave up 0 bases and J gave up 5 bases, with 11 bases separating them. Germline CDR1 reads SGDLS; CDR2 reads YYNGEE. CDR3 length equals 15 residues. CDR3 nucleotides: TGTGCCAGCAGCGTAGCGGGTGACGGGACCGGGGAGCTGTTTTTT. Protein sequence: CASSVAGDGTGELFF.

This clonotype was detected only a few times. The chain employs TRBV5-1 and TRBJ2-3; D call uncertain. V was cut by 0 bases and J by 4 bases, with 9 bases left in between. The CDR3 consists of 14 residues. Germline CDR1 reads SGHRS; CDR2 reads YFSETQ. The CDR3 sequence: CASSLAQAADTQYF. CDR3 bases: TGCGCCAGCAGCTTGGCCCAGGCGGCAGATACGCAGTATTTT.

The V call is TRBV11-2, the J call TRBJ2-1, with 16 bases aligning to TRBD2. This CDR3 comprises 19 residues. The V gene end was trimmed by 3 bases and the J gene end by 6 bases; junction bases not matched to a gene: 11. The germline V gene has CDR1 SGHAT and CDR2 FQNNGV. DNA of the CDR3: TGTGCCAGCAGCTTTCGAACGGGACTAGCGGGAGGGCGGGTCAATGAGCAGTTCTTC. Encoded protein: CASSFRTGLAGGRVNEQFF.

This clonotype was recorded many times. The chain recombines TRBV15 with TRBJ1-1; D perhaps matches TRBD1 (5 bases). CDR1 is LNHNV, CDR2 YYDKDF, per germline (reference sequence). There are 15 residues in the CDR3. Deletions cut 3 bases from V and 2 bases from J, with 13 bases between. The CDR3 loop reads CATSRKRDPNTEAFF. CDR3 nucleotide sequence: TGTGCCACCAGCAGGAAAAGGGACCCCAACACTGAAGCTTTCTTT. Variable domain in full (rest from reference TRBV15 and TRBJ1-1): DAMVIQNPRYQVTQFGKPVTLSCSQTLNHNVMYWYQQKSSQAPKLLFHYYDKDFNNEADTPDNFQSRRPNTSFCFLDIRSPGLGDTAMYLCATSRKRDPNTEAFFGQGTRLTVV.

A remark on this clonotype: A junction end diverges from the germline sequence, so it may reflect a read error. The V and J genes are TRBV7-8 and TRBJ2-1, with 10 bases lining up with TRBD1. This CDR3 is built from 14 residues. Germline V gene data show CDR1 as SGHVS and CDR2 as FQNEAQ. The CDR3: CASSQIGTGDERFF. The CDR3 nucleotides are TGTGCCAGCAGCCAAATAGGGACAGGGGACGAGCGGTTCTTC.

This clonotype was counted a few times. J is TRBJ1-2 and V is TRBV4-1; possibly TRBD1 for D (5 bases). The V and J ends lost 0 bases and 4 bases respectively, with 12 bases between them. This CDR3 is 15 amino acids long. From germline, CDR1 is MGHRA and CDR2 YSYEKL. CDR3 in DNA: TGCGCCAGCAGCCAAGATCCTCAGGGTGGCTATGGCTACACCTTC. Protein: CASSQDPQGGYGYTF.

This chain joins TRBV10-1 and TRBJ2-1, with TRBD2 matching 7 bases. V lost 0 bases, J lost 2 bases, and 10 bases stayed unmatched. There are 18 residues in the CDR3. In germline, CDR1 is WNHNN, CDR2 SYGVQD (reference sequence). This CDR3 reads CASSESSREAGPYNEQFF. CDR3 nucleotides: TGCGCCAGCAGTGAGTCGAGTCGAGAAGCGGGGCCCTACAATGAGCAGTTCTTC.

The V call is TRBV25-1, the J call TRBJ2-1, with 7 bases fitting TRBD1. Germline lookup yields CDR1 MGHDK and CDR2 SYGVNS. J lost 8 bases, V lost 4 bases, and 8 bases had no gene match. The CDR3 is 14 amino acids. CDR3 nucleotide sequence: TGTGCCAGCAGTGCGGCAGGGGGTCTGGATGAGCAGTTCTTC. Amino acid sequence: CASSAAGGLDEQFF.

V is TRBV5-5 and J is TRBJ2-2, with D possibly matching TRBD2 (6 bases). CDR3 size: 17 residues. Germline assignment: CDR1 SGHKS and CDR2 YYEKEE (reference sequence). The germline V and J ends were trimmed by 4 bases and 2 bases, with 18 bases remaining between them. The CDR3 DNA sequence: TGTGCCAGCAGCCCACCCGCTCTAGCGACTAACACCGGGGAGCTGTTTTTT. Protein product: CASSPPALATNTGELFF.

A few counts support this clonotype. This chain connects TRBV7-2 to TRBJ2-3, with D perhaps matching TRBD1 (6 bases). V shed 5 bases and J shed 2 bases, with 11 bases lying between them. The CDR3 is 14 residues long. Germline values: CDR1 SGHTA, CDR2 FQGNSA. The CDR3 is CASSRGQTTDTQYF. In DNA, the CDR3 is TGTGCCAGCAGCCGTGGACAGACCACAGATACGCAGTATTTT.

The V call is TRBV11-2, the J call TRBJ2-3; 10 bases line up with TRBD2. The J segment lost 2 bases and the V segment lost 1 base, leaving 6 bases of the junction unmatched. Germline assignment: CDR1 SGHAT and CDR2 FQNNGV. This CDR3 spans 17 amino acids. CDR3 sequence reads: CASSLGPAGGHTDTQYF. CDR3 nucleotide sequence: TGTGCCAGCAGCTTAGGTCCAGCGGGGGGGCACACAGATACGCAGTATTTT.

The chain has TRBV4-1 and TRBJ2-5; 7 bases map to TRBD2. The V segment lost 4 bases and the J segment 5 bases; nucleotides outside the gene matches: 10. In germline, CDR1 is MGHRA, CDR2 YSYEKL. There are 15 residues in the CDR3. In DNA, the CDR3 is TGCGCCAGCAGCCCGGGCCCGGGGGGTGGGGAGACCCAGTACTTC. Protein: CASSPGPGGGETQYF.

This clonotype was recorded at least ten times. V usage is TRBV4-1 and J usage is TRBJ2-7; the match to TRBD1 covers 7 bases. Losses at the gene ends were 4 bases for V and 6 bases for J; bases not matched to a gene: 6. Per the germline V gene, CDR1 is MGHRA and CDR2 is YSYEKL. This CDR3 has 13 amino acids. CDR3 nucleotide sequence: TGCGCCAGCAGCCCAATACAGGGGAGCGAGCAGTACGTC. This codes for CASSPIQGSEQYV.

V gene TRBV18 combines with J gene TRBJ1-2; D unclear. Germline CDR1 is KGHSH and CDR2 is LQKENI. The CDR3 loop spans 15 amino acids. The V and J ends lost 2 bases and 4 bases respectively, with 14 bases between them. CDR3 in DNA: TGTGCCAGCTCACCAATCGAGACTTATAGCTATGGCTACACCTTC. Amino acid sequence: CASSPIETYSYGYTF.

This clonotype was counted many times. This chain connects TRBV12-3 or TRBV12-4 to TRBJ2-1; possibly TRBD1 or TRBD2 for D (6 bases each). Trimming cost V 6 bases and J 9 bases, with 12 bases left between them. The CDR3 is 12 amino acids. The chain's CDR3 is CASRMGGTEQFF. The CDR3 bases are TGTGCCAGCAGGATGGGGGGCACTGAGCAGTTCTTC.

This clonotype turned up a few times. This chain connects TRBV12-3 or TRBV12-4 to TRBJ2-3; 11 bases align to TRBD1. V was clipped by 8 bases and J by 5 bases; unmatched bases: 6. The CDR3 spans 14 residues. DNA of the CDR3: TGTGCCAGCTCCAGGGACAGGGGGGAAGATACGCAGTATTTT. The encoded protein is CASSRDRGEDTQYF.

The chain's CDR3 is CASSLVTGLGEQYF. The CDR3 coding sequence is TGTGCCAGCAGTTTGGTAACGGGCCTCGGAGAGCAGTACTTC. The V call is TRBV12-3 or TRBV12-4, the J call TRBJ2-7; D gene ambiguous. V was trimmed by 3 bases and J by 7 bases, leaving 16 bases between them. This CDR3 contains 14 residues.

A few counts support this clonotype. The rearrangement links TRBV10-3 to TRBJ2-5; 7 positions agree with TRBD1. There are 13 residues in the CDR3. The V gene end was trimmed by 5 bases and the J gene end by 2 bases; junction bases not matched to a gene: 2. The germline V gene has CDR1 ENHRY and CDR2 SYGVKD. The CDR3, as DNA: TGTGCCATCAGTACGGGACAGCAAGAGACCCAGTACTTC. Translation gives CAISTGQQETQYF.

This clonotype was seen only a few times. This rearrangement joins TRBV6-1 to TRBJ1-6; D unresolved. Trimming removed 6 bases at V and 0 bases at J, with 12 bases between. Germline CDR1 is MNHNS and CDR2 is SASEGT. The CDR3 length is 16 residues. The CDR3 is CASSPPRSSYNSPLHF. The DNA for the CDR3 is TGTGCCAGCAGCCCCCCTAGGAGCTCCTATAATTCACCCCTCCACTTT.

The table lists this clonotype with a few counts. This sequence joins TRBV7-2 and TRBJ2-5; 15 bases map to TRBD2. Germline lookup yields CDR1 SGHTA and CDR2 FQGNSA. V shed 5 bases, J shed 7 bases, and the junction held 5 bases outside the gene matches. The CDR3 spans 15 residues. As DNA, the CDR3 is TGTGCCAGCAGCACGGGACTAGCGGGAGGCGCGACCCAGTACTTC. Translating gives CASSTGLAGGATQYF.

This clonotype was seen at least ten times. The rearrangement links TRBV5-6 to TRBJ2-1; a weak D match, TRBD2 (5 bases). CDR1 and CDR2 from the germline V gene are SGHDT and YYEEEE. There are 15 residues in the CDR3. With 2 bases removed from V and 0 bases from J, the gap between germline ends came to 9 bases. CDR3 residues: CASSLLGSSYNEQFF. CDR3 bases: TGTGCCAGCAGCTTATTGGGGAGCTCCTACAATGAGCAGTTCTTC.

The CDR3 reads CATSVSWTGGSYEQYV. The CDR3 DNA is TGTGCCACCAGCGTAAGCTGGACAGGGGGCTCCTACGAGCAGTACGTC. The V call is TRBV15, the J call TRBJ2-7; 10 bases are shared with TRBD1. Germline V gene data show CDR1 as LNHNV and CDR2 as YYDKDF (reference sequence). The V segment lost 5 bases and the J segment 0 bases; nucleotides outside the gene matches: 7. The length of the CDR3 is 16 residues.

The chain carries TRBV10-3 and TRBJ2-1, with TRBD2 matching over 14 bases. With 0 bases clipped from V and 1 base from J, the junction kept 5 bases outside the gene matches. The length of the CDR3 is 19 residues. CDR1 is ENHRY and CDR2 is SYGVKD in the germline V gene. CDR3 region: CAISESGLAGVSSYNEQFF. CDR3 in DNA: TGTGCCATCAGTGAGTCGGGACTAGCGGGAGTTTCGTCCTACAATGAGCAGTTCTTC.

Many counts were recorded for this clonotype. This rearrangement joins TRBV20-1 to TRBJ2-2; D is ambiguous. This CDR3 spans 14 amino acids. Germline lookup yields CDR1 DFQATT and CDR2 SNEGSKA (reference sequence). The V end lost 1 base, the J end lost 1 base, and 7 bases lay between the germline ends. Here the CDR3 DNA reads TGCAGTGCTAGAGCCGCAGGGAACACCGGGGAGCTGTTTTTT. Translating gives CSARAAGNTGELFF.